The TCR beta chain under discussion was sequenced for a study of blood T cell repertoires in COVID-19. The overall study: Acute-phase and convalescent COVID-19 samples originated in the United States, Italy and Spain. From T cells, B-cell-depleted T cells, or PBMCs came the material, which was cDNA or gDNA.

Authors' methods: Estimation of nucleated cell counts relied on the amplification of reference gene primers. Method: immunoSEQ multiplex PCR; TCRdb's copy keeps in-frame clones and lacks some. V and J calls and clone size are copied from that table; D and trimming were computed from the DNA. Here the sample spans under 150,000 clones, around 85% being singletons. The Seattle patients, enrolled during active infection, were followed longitudinally. This clone was detected only a few times. The sample was peripheral blood. The receptor comes from a woman in her fifties or sixties with COVID-19, enrolled during active disease.

CDR3 loop: CASSLDPGSYEQYF. DNA of the CDR3: TGTGCCAGCAGCTTAGACCCAGGATCCTACGAGCAGTACTTC. The gene calls are TRBV7-6 and TRBJ2-7; no definite D call. This CDR3 comprises 14 residues. Trimming stripped 1 base from V and 1 base from J, with 8 bases between. Germline V gene lookup returns CDR1 SGHVS and CDR2 FNYEAQ.